This TCR beta chain was identified in a study of blood T cell repertoires in COVID-19. Study overall: Acute and convalescent COVID-19 samples came from the United States, Italy and Spain. T cells, B-cell-depleted T cells, or PBMCs provided the cDNA or gDNA that served as material.

Authors' data handling: Nucleated cell counts were estimated from reference gene primer amplification. Sequenced by immunoSEQ multiplex PCR; TCRdb stores in-frame clones only, minus some. V and J calls and clone size follow that table, whereas D and trimming were derived from the DNA. This sample carries some 250,000 clones, over 80% of them seen once, and the ten largest clones take 27%. This clone occurred once. The CDR3 has 18 residues. CDR1 is LGHNA, CDR2 YSLEER, per germline. Unmatched junction bases numbered 8, after V lost 1 base and J lost 1 base. The sequenced sample consisted of peripheral blood. The sequence was obtained from a man aged 40-49 years with acute or convalescent COVID-19. The J gene is TRBJ2-3, the V gene TRBV4-3; TRBD2 agrees at 10 bases. The CDR3 loop reads CASSQVRLAGDGTDTQYF. CDR3 in DNA: TGCGCCAGCAGCCAAGTCAGGCTAGCGGGAGACGGCACAGATACGCAGTATTTT.